Listed below are T cell receptor beta chains from one sample, sequenced in a study of immune evolution from preneoplasia to lung adenocarcinoma. Libraries were prepared by immunoSEQ multiplex PCR; TCRdb keeps only in-frame clonotypes and omits some of them. The sample consists of around 4,100 clones, around three quarters of them appearing once. Sequenced material: FFPE adjacent normal lung tissue. These receptors all come from a person aged 55-85 years with lung adenocarcinoma. The CDR3 runs from the conserved cysteine through the conserved F or W. The order of the fields is CDR3 length, V gene, J gene, CDR3 protein.

length: 15
V: TRBV14
J: TRBJ2-2
CDR3: CASSQDLTVNGELFF

length: 14
V: TRBV7-6
J: TRBJ2-1
CDR3: CASSLGASGGEQFF

length: 14
V: TRBV23-1
J: TRBJ2-5
CDR3: CASSQSGGLETQYF

length: 14
V: TRBV7-3
J: TRBJ2-5
CDR3: CASSRTGGEGTQYF

length: 15
V: TRBV4-1
J: TRBJ2-7
CDR3: CASSQDEGRPYEQYF

length: 15
V: TRBV7-2
J: TRBJ2-7
CDR3: CASSRGRTSDYEQYF

length: 11
V: TRBV28
J: TRBJ1-2
CDR3: CASSLDYGYTF

length: 15
V: TRBV27
J: TRBJ2-3
CDR3: CASSFWRDTTDTQYF

length: 16
V: TRBV9
J: TRBJ1-4
CDR3: CASSSGTQATNEKLFF

length: 14
V: TRBV4-1
J: TRBJ1-3
CDR3: CASSQDIARNTIYF

length: 10
V: TRBV29-1
J: TRBJ1-2
CDR3: CSVEGYGYTF

length: 13
V: TRBV5-6
J: TRBJ1-2
CDR3: CASSLSQGYGYTF

length: 16
V: TRBV30
J: TRBJ2-2
CDR3: CAWSTGTGGSTGELFF

length: 12
V: TRBV25-1
J: TRBJ2-7
CDR3: CASRGTSGKQYF

length: 15
V: TRBV7-2
J: TRBJ2-7
CDR3: CASSFLASGEYEQYF

length: 12
V: TRBV30
J: TRBJ1-1
CDR3: CAWTGKNTEAFF

length: 12
V: TRBV5-1
J: TRBJ2-7
CDR3: CASSAGAREQYF

length: 14
V: TRBV28
J: TRBJ2-7
CDR3: CATLTRTGGYEQYF

length: 17
V: TRBV28
J: TRBJ1-5
CDR3: CASRLATGVVGNQPQHF

length: 17
V: TRBV7-8
J: TRBJ2-7
CDR3: CASSLGVGPTSVYEQYF

length: 14
V: TRBV19
J: TRBJ2-7
CDR3: CASSIGQSSYEQYF

length: 13
V: TRBV4-3
J: TRBJ1-6
CDR3: CASRATGNSPLHF

length: 16
V: TRBV5-1
J: TRBJ2-1
CDR3: CASSPYGDGGSNEQFF

length: 15
V: TRBV6-5
J: TRBJ2-1
CDR3: CASSYSLAGGHEQFF

length: 16
V: TRBV5-6
J: TRBJ2-6
CDR3: CASSLPTVSGANVLTF

length: 15
V: TRBV11-1
J: TRBJ2-7
CDR3: CASSPGTSGSYEQYF

length: 13
V: TRBV11-2
J: TRBJ2-5
CDR3: CASSSQMQETQYF

length: 13
V: TRBV29-1
J: TRBJ2-7
CDR3: CSVEIGKNYEQYF

length: 14
V: TRBV9
J: TRBJ2-7
CDR3: CASSPTTNSYEQYF

length: 12
V: TRBV28
J: TRBJ2-5
CDR3: CASSRTEETQYF

length: 15
V: TRBV30
J: TRBJ1-1
CDR3: CAWSVKGALNTEAFF

length: 14
V: TRBV9
J: TRBJ1-2
CDR3: CASSVANGRYGYTF

length: 14
V: TRBV9
J: TRBJ2-7
CDR3: CASSVGEGTHEQYF

length: 12
V: TRBV29-1
J: TRBJ1-1
CDR3: CSVSYSGSEAFF

length: 17
V: TRBV7-8
J: TRBJ2-7
CDR3: CASSPHRIPGAEFEQYF

length: 16
V: TRBV11-2
J: TRBJ2-2
CDR3: CASSAWTSGRAGELFF

length: 17
V: TRBV9
J: TRBJ2-2
CDR3: CASSRTGTSGTTGELFF

length: 15
V: TRBV5-1
J: TRBJ2-7
CDR3: CASSSTAGQVYEQYF

length: 16
V: TRBV7-8
J: TRBJ2-7
CDR3: CASSQYRDRSYYEQYF

length: 13
V: TRBV9
J: TRBJ1-3
CDR3: CASSTNSGNTIYF

length: 13
V: TRBV7-9
J: TRBJ1-1
CDR3: CASSEGHVTEAFF

length: 15
V: TRBV11-2
J: TRBJ2-2
CDR3: CASSSGLVAGGELFF

length: 15
V: TRBV6-1
J: TRBJ1-3
CDR3: CASTKRSGTGNTIYF

length: 14
V: TRBV27
J: TRBJ2-3
CDR3: CASSIIAGTDTQYF

length: 14
V: TRBV15
J: TRBJ2-7
CDR3: CATSVRLDDYEQYF

length: 14
V: TRBV30
J: TRBJ1-1
CDR3: CAWRVDYMNTEAFF

length: 15
V: TRBV7-2
J: TRBJ1-1
CDR3: CASSRGWGLGTEAFF

length: 16
V: TRBV5-6
J: TRBJ2-7
CDR3: CASSRPGQGASYEQYF

length: 17
V: TRBV7-9
J: TRBJ1-3
CDR3: CASSTSQGIHSGNTIYF

length: 14
V: TRBV7-2
J: TRBJ1-1
CDR3: CASSPGRGSTEAFF

length: 14
V: TRBV6-6
J: TRBJ2-5
CDR3: CASSYGGAQETQYF

length: 13
V: TRBV6-1
J: TRBJ1-2
CDR3: CASSRDGPPGYTF

length: 13
V: TRBV28
J: TRBJ1-5
CDR3: CASSTGGNQPQHF

length: 12
V: TRBV30
J: TRBJ1-1
CDR3: CAWSRTGTEAFF